This T cell receptor (beta chain) was profiled in a study of T cells in Graves' hyperthyroidism and ophthalmopathy. Amplification targeted TCR beta CDR3 regions from RNA transcripts. The HTBI primer set served for first-round RT-PCR of the TCR CDR3. MiXCR was run by TCRdb on the multiplex PCR reads, yielding one entry per CDR3 protein. The data hold about 640,000 distinct CDR3 sequences, with roughly 20% observed a single time. Diagnoses were established using clinical symptoms, serum thyroxine and TRAb, thyroid ultrasound and orbital computed tomography. Source material: blood. The TCR comes from a man aged 25-45 years with Graves' ophthalmopathy.

CDR3 protein: CASSILAGGSFEQFF. CDR3 nucleotides: TGTGCCAGCAGTATCCTAGCGGGGGGGTCTTTTGAGCAGTTCTTC. The chain is built from TRBV27 and TRBJ2-1, with 12 bases aligning to TRBD2. The CDR3 is 15 residues long. Germline V gene data show CDR1 as MNHEY and CDR2 as SMNVEV (reference sequence). V shed 5 bases and J 9 bases; nucleotides not matched to a gene: 8.